The clone carrying this T cell receptor beta chain occurred once. In the original workflow: By means of reference gene primer amplification, nucleated cell counts were estimated. The data were produced by immunoSEQ multiplex PCR, yet TCRdb's version contains in-frame clones alone and is incomplete. For V, J and clone size, that table is used; D and trimming come from the DNA. The data hold roughly 200,000 clones, with around 85% observed a single time. The data were taken from a study of blood T cell repertoires in COVID-19. Study summary: T cells, B-cell-depleted T cells, or PBMCs provided the cDNA or gDNA that served as material.

Germline V gives CDR1 LGHNT, CDR2 FRNRAP. Germline trimming cut 7 bases from V and 6 bases from J; bases unmatched to any gene: 16. This CDR3 contains 16 residues. Seattle's cohort entered during active infection and was followed longitudinally. Source material: peripheral blood. This TCR was sampled from a person aged 65-85 years with COVID-19, enrolled during active disease. The gene calls are TRBV12-5 and TRBJ1-1; 8 positions match TRBD1. As DNA, the CDR3 is TGTGCTAGTGAACCCGGGACAGGATCGAACAACGCTGAAGCTTTCTTT. Translation: CASEPGTGSNNAEAFF.